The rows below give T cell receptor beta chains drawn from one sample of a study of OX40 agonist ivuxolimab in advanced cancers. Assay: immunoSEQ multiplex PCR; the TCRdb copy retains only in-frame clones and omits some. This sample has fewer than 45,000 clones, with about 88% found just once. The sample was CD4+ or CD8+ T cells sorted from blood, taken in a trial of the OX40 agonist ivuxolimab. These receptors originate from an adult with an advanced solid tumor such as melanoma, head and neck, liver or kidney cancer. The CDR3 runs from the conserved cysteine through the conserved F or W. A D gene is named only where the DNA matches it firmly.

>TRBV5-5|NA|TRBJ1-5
CASSYGGVSAAQHF
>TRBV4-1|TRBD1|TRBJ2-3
CASSQEGGRDTQYF
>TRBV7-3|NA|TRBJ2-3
CASSLTAGGRRQYF
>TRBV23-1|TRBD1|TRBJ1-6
CASETGINSPLHF
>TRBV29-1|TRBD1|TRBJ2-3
CSVLTGGTDTQYF
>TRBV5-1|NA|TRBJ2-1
CASSLGLFTSYNEQFF
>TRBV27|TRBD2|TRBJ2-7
CASSPGTSGYEQYF
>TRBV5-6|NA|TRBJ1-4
CASSLVAAGREKLFF
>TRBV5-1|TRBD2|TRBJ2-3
CASSLTSGRWVDTQYF
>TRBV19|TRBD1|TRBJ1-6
CASSMEGTANPLYNSPLHF
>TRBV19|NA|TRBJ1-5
CASSMARGKYNQPQHF
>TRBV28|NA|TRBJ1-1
CASSSGNTEAFF
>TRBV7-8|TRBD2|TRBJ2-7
CASSPDPGGGALSYEQYF
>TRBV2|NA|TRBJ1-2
CASSAGRTYGYTF
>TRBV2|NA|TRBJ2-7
CASSAGSRFAYF
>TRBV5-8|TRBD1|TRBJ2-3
CASSLETGASTDTQYF
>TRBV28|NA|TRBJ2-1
CASSPTGARGYNEQFF
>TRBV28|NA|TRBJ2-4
CASSLTGRAKNIQYF